A single sample gave rise to the 19 T cell receptor beta chains below, sequenced in a study of CXCR3-negative and CXCR3-positive naive CD8 T cells. UMI-labeled TRB cDNA libraries were prepared by 5' RACE. TCRdb reprocessed the 5' RACE reads, keeping one entry per CDR3 protein, no DNA. Its clone listing holds about 40,000 distinct CDR3 sequences. Sequenced material: memory CD8+ T cells from blood. These receptor sequences come from a human donor in good health. Some clones in this sample may be carry-over from other donors' samples.

The chain combines TRBV2 with TRBJ2-1; TCRdb reports TRBD2, a call that lacks DNA to check it against. Germline V gene data show CDR1 as SNHLY and CDR2 as FYNNEI. The CDR3 is 13 residues long. The CDR3 sequence is CASSLAGGGEQFF. Full variable domain (rest looked up from reference TRBV2 and TRBJ2-1): EPEVTQTPSHQVTQMGQEVILRCVPISNHLYFYWYRQILGQKVEFLVSFYNNEISEKSEIFDDQFSVERPDGSNFTLKIRSTKLEDSAMYFCASSLAGGGEQFFGPGTRLTVL.

This chain links TRBV6-2 or TRBV6-3 with TRBJ2-2. CDR1 and CDR2 from the germline V gene are MNHEY and SVGEGT. There are 13 residues in the CDR3. CDR3: CASSWLGTGELFF.

The chain uses TRBV12-3 or TRBV12-4 and TRBJ2-1; the TRBD1 assignment by TCRdb is unverifiable without DNA. The CDR3 has 15 residues. CDR3 loop: CASSSTASSYNEQFF.

The chain links TRBV27 to TRBJ2-1; lacking DNA, the TRBD2 call made by TCRdb goes unchecked. The CDR3 has 15 residues. Germline V gene lookup returns CDR1 MNHEY and CDR2 SMNVEV (reference sequence). This CDR3 is CASRDSGFSYNEQFF.

The chain joins TRBV29-1 to TRBJ2-3. Germline-derived CDR1 and CDR2 are SQVTM and ANQGSEA. This CDR3 spans 14 amino acids. CDR3 region: CSVLHQTRGDTQYF.

The chain uses TRBV30 and TRBJ2-7. CDR3 length equals 12 residues. The germline V gene has CDR1 GTSNPN and CDR2 SVGIG (reference sequence). The CDR3 spells CAWSAISYEQYF.

V and J are TRBV5-6 and TRBJ2-7. CDR1 and CDR2 (germline): SGHDT, YYEEEE. This CDR3 contains 13 residues. This CDR3 reads CASSLDVSYEQYF.

V gene TRBV19 combines with J gene TRBJ1-1. The CDR3 has 14 residues. The V gene's germline CDR1 is LNHDA and CDR2 SQIVND (reference sequence). This chain's CDR3 is CASSIWEANTEAFF.

V and J are TRBV4-2 and TRBJ2-1. CDR3 length: 16 residues. Germline V gene lookup returns CDR1 LGHNA and CDR2 YNFKEQ. This chain's CDR3 is CASSQNSLSSYNEQFF.

The genes are TRBV6-4 and TRBJ2-1; TCRdb reports TRBD2, a call that lacks DNA to check it against. Looked up from germline, CDR1 is MRHNA and CDR2 is SNTAGT. This CDR3 spans 13 amino acids. The CDR3 loop reads CASSDSGHNEQFF.

V is TRBV29-1 and J is TRBJ2-7; TCRdb selects TRBD2, and the lack of DNA leaves this call unchecked. This CDR3 comprises 13 residues. Germline CDR1 is SQVTM and CDR2 is ANQGSEA. CDR3 amino acids: CSVTPGPDYEQYF.

The rearrangement joins TRBV9 to TRBJ2-1; TCRdb's assignment of TRBD2 cannot be checked, as there is no DNA. This CDR3 has 15 residues. Germline-derived CDR1 and CDR2 are SGDLS and YYNGEE. CDR3 amino acids: CASSRDKRGYNEQFF.

CDR3 in amino acids: CASSPGTGYGYTF. The rearrangement joins TRBV12-3 or TRBV12-4 to TRBJ1-2; TCRdb's assignment of TRBD1 cannot be checked, as there is no DNA. The CDR3 loop spans 13 amino acids.

V is TRBV29-1 and J is TRBJ2-7; lacking DNA, the TRBD1 call made by TCRdb goes unchecked. This CDR3 is built from 13 residues. The germline V gene encodes CDR1 SQVTM and CDR2 ANQGSEA. The CDR3 sequence: CSVRTGTRNEQYF.

The chain combines TRBV12-3 or TRBV12-4 with TRBJ1-5; the TRBD1 assignment by TCRdb is unverifiable without DNA. This CDR3 has 14 residues. The CDR3 reads CASSFGTGVLGPDF.

The chain uses TRBV4-3 and TRBJ2-1. Germline V lookup: CDR1 LGHNA, CDR2 YSLEER. The CDR3 loop spans 15 amino acids. The CDR3 reads CASSQSRRSYNEQFF.

The rearrangement links TRBV20-1 to TRBJ2-3; TCRdb outputs TRBD1, but without DNA this stays unchecked. This CDR3 spans 15 amino acids. Germline-derived CDR1 and CDR2 are DFQATT and SNEGSKA (reference sequence). The CDR3: CSARDLAGATDTQYF.

The rearrangement links TRBV12-3 or TRBV12-4 to TRBJ2-3. The CDR3 length is 12 residues. CDR3 loop: CASSDPTDTQYF.

The gene calls are TRBV29-1 and TRBJ1-3; TCRdb picks TRBD1, but there is no DNA to check that call. The CDR3 is made up of 14 amino acids. CDR1 SQVTM and CDR2 ANQGSEA come from the germline V gene. The CDR3 protein is CSVVTPGDGNTIYF.